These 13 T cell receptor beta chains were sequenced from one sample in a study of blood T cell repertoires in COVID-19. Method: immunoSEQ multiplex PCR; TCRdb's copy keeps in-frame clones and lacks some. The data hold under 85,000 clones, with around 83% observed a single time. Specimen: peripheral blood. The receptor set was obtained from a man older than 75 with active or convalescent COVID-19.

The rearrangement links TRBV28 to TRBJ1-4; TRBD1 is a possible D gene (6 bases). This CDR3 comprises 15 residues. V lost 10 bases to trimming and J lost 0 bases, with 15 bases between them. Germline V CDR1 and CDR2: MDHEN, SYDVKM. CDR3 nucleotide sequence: TGTGCCACTTTGACAGGAGATGCAACTAATGAAAAACTGTTTTTT. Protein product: CATLTGDATNEKLFF.

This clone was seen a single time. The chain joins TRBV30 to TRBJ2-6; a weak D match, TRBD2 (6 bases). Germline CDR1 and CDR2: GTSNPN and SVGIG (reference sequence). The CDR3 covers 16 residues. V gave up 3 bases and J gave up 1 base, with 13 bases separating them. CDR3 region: CAWSGGRGSGANVLTF. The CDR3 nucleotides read TGTGCCTGGAGCGGGGGTAGGGGATCTGGGGCCAACGTCCTGACTTTC.

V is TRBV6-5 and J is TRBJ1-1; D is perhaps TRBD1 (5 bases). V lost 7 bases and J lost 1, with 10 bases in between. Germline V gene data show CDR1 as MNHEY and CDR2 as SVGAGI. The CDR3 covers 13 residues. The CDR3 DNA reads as TGTGCCAGCAATTGGGGCCCGAACACTGAAGCTTTCTTT. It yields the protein CASNWGPNTEAFF.

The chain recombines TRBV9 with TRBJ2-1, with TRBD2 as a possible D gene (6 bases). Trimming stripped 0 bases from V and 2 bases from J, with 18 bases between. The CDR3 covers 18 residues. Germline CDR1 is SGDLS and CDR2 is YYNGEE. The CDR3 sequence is CASSVGPLGSGTYNEQFF. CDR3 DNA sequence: TGTGCCAGCAGCGTAGGACCCTTAGGTAGCGGCACCTACAATGAGCAGTTCTTC.

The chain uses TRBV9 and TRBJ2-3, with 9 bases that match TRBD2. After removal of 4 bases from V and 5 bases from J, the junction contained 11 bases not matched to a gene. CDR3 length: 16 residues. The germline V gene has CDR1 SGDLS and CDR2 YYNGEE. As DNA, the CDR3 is TGTGCCAGCAGCTTAAAGCAGCGGGGGGCAGAAGATACGCAGTATTTT. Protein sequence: CASSLKQRGAEDTQYF. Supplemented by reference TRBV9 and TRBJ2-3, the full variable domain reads DSGVTQTPKHLITATGQRVTLRCSPRSGDLSVYWYQQSLDQGLQFLIQYYNGEERAKGNILERFSAQQFPDLHSELNLSSLELGDSALYFCASSLKQRGAEDTQYFGPGTRLTVL.

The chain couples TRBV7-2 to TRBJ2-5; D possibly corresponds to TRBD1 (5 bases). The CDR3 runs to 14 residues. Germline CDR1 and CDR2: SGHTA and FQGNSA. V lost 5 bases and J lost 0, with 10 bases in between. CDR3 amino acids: CASSSQGYQETQYF. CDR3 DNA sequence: TGTGCCAGCAGCAGCCAGGGATACCAAGAGACCCAGTACTTC.

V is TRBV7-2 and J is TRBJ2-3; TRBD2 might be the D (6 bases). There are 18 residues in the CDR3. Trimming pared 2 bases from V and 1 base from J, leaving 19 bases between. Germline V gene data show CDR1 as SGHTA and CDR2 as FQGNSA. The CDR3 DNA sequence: TGTGCCAGCAGCTTAAGAACGGGAGTCAGTTGGGGCACAGATACGCAGTATTTT. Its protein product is CASSLRTGVSWGTDTQYF.

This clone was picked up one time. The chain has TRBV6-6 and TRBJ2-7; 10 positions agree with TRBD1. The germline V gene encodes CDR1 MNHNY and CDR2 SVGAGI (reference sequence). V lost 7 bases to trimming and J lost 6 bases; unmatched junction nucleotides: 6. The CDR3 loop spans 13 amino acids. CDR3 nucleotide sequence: TGTGCCAGCACCCTGGGGACAGGGGTCGAGCAGTACTTC. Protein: CASTLGTGVEQYF.

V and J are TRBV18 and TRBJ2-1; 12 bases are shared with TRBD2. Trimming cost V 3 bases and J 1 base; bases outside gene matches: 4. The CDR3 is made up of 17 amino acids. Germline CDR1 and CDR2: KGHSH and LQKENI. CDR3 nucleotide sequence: TGTGCCAGCTCACCGCGACTAGCGGGGGTATCCTACAATGAGCAGTTCTTC. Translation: CASSPRLAGVSYNEQFF.

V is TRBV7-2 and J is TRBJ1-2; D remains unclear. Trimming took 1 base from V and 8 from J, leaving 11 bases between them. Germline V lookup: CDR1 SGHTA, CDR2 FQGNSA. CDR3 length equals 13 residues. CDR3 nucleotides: TGTGCCAGCAGCTTAGGAAGGGAGCGAGGCTACACCTTC. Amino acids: CASSLGRERGYTF.

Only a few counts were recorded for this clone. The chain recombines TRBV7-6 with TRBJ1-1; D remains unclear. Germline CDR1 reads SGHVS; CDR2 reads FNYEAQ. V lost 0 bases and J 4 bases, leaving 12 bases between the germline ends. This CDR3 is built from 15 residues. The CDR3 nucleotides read TGTGCCAGCAGCTTAGCTACGGCGGGCCCCACTGAAGCTTTCTTT. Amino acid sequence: CASSLATAGPTEAFF.

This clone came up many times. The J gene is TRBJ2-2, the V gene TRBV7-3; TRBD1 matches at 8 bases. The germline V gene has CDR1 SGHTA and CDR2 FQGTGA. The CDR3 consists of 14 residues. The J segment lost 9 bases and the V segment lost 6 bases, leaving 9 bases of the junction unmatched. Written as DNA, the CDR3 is TGTGCCAGCAGTCCAGGGACAGGAGGGTGGGAGCTGTTTTTT. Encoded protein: CASSPGTGGWELFF.

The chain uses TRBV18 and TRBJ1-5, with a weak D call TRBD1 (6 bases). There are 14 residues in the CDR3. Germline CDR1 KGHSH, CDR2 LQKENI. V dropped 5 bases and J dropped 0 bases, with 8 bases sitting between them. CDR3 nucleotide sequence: TGTGCCAGCTCAGGGACACCTAGCAATCAGCCCCAGCATTTT. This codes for CASSGTPSNQPQHF.